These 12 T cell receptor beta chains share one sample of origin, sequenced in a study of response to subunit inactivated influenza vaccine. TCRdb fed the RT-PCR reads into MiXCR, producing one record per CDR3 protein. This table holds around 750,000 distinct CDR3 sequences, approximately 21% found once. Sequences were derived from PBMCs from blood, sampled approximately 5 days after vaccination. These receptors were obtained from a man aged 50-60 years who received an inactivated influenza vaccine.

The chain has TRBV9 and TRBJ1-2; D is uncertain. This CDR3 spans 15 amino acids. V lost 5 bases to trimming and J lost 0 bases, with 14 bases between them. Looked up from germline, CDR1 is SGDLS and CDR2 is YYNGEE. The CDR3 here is CASSHSAATNYGYTF. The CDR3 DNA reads TGTGCCAGCAGTCACAGCGCCGCAACTAACTATGGCTACACCTTC.

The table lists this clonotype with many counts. In nucleotides, the CDR3 is TGCGCCAGCAGCACGGGACAGGGGAACACTGAAGCTTTCTTT. It encodes CASSTGQGNTEAFF. The V gene is TRBV5-1, the J gene TRBJ1-1; 9 bases line up with TRBD1. The length of the CDR3 is 14 residues. Unmatched junction bases numbered 2, after V lost 4 bases and J lost 1 base. CDR1 is SGHRS and CDR2 is YFSETQ in the germline V gene.

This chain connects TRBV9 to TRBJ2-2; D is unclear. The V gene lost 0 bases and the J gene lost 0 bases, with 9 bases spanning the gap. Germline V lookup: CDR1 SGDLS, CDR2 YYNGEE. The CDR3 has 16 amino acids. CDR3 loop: CASSVGVGSNTGELFF. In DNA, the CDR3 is TGTGCCAGCAGCGTAGGCGTCGGCTCGAACACCGGGGAGCTGTTTTTT.

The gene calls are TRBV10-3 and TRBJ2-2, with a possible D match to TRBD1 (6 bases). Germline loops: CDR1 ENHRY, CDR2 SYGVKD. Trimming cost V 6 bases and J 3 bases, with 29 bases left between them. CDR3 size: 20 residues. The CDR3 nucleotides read TGTGCCATCAGGGCCGCTCCGGGACAAGCTGGGATGGGAGACACCGGGGAGCTGTTTTTT. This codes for CAIRAAPGQAGMGDTGELFF.

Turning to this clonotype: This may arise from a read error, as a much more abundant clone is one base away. This CDR3 reads CASSLYAGELFF. In DNA form, the CDR3 reads TGTGCCAGCAGCTTATACGCCGGGGAGCTGTTTTTT. The rearrangement joins TRBV7-3 to TRBJ2-2; the D is unclear. CDR3 length equals 12 residues. The ends were cut back, 2 bases at V and 6 bases at J, with 4 bases in the middle. CDR1 SGHTA and CDR2 FQGTGA come from the germline V gene.

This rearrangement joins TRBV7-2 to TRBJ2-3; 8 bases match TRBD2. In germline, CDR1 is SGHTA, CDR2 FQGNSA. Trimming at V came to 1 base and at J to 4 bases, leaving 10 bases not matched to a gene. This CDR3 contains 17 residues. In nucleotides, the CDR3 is TGTGCCAGCAGCTTAGTCCGCGGGGGACTAGTCCCAGATACGCAGTATTTT. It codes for CASSLVRGGLVPDTQYF.

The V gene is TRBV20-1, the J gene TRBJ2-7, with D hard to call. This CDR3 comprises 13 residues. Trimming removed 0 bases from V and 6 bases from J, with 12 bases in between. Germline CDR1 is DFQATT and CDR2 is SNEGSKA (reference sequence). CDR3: CSARDPGYPEQYF. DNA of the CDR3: TGCAGTGCTAGAGATCCTGGTTACCCCGAGCAGTACTTC.

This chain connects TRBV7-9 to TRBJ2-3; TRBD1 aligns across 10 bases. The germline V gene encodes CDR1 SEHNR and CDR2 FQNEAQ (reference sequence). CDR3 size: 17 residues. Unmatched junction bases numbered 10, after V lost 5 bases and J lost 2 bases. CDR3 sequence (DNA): TGTGCCAGCAGCCCCCGGACAGGGGGTGATTTCACAGATACGCAGTATTTT. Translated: CASSPRTGGDFTDTQYF. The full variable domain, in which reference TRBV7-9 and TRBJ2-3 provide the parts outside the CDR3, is DTGVSQNPRHKITKRGQNVTFRCDPISEHNRLYWYRQTLGQGPEFLTYFQNEAQLEKSRLLSDRFSAERPKGSFSTLEIQRTEQGDSAMYLCASSPRTGGDFTDTQYFGPGTRLTVL.

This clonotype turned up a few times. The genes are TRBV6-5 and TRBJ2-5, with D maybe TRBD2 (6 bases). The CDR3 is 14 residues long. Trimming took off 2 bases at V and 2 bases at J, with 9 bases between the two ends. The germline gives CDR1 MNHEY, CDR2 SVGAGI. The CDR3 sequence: CASSYRLEQETQYF. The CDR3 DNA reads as TGTGCCAGCAGTTACCGACTAGAACAAGAGACCCAGTACTTC.

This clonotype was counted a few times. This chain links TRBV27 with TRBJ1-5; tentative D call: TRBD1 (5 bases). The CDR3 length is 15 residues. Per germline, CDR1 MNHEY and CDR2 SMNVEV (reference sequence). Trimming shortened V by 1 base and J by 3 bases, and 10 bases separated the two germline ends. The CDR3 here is CASSLYRSNNQPQHF. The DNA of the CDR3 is TGTGCCAGCAGTTTATACAGGTCAAACAATCAGCCCCAGCATTTT.

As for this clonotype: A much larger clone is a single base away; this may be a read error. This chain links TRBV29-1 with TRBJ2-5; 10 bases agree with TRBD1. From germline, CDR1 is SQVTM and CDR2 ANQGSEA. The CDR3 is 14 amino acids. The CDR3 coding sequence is TGCAGCGTTGGCGGACAGGGGGGGGAAGAGACCCTGTACTTC. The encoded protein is CSVGGQGGEETLYF.

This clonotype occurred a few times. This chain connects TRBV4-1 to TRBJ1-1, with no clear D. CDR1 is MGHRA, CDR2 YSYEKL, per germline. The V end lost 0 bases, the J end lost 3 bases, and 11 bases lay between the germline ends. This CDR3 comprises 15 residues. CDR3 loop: CASSQDVGSDTEAFF. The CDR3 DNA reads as TGCGCCAGCAGCCAAGATGTGGGGTCAGACACTGAAGCTTTCTTT.